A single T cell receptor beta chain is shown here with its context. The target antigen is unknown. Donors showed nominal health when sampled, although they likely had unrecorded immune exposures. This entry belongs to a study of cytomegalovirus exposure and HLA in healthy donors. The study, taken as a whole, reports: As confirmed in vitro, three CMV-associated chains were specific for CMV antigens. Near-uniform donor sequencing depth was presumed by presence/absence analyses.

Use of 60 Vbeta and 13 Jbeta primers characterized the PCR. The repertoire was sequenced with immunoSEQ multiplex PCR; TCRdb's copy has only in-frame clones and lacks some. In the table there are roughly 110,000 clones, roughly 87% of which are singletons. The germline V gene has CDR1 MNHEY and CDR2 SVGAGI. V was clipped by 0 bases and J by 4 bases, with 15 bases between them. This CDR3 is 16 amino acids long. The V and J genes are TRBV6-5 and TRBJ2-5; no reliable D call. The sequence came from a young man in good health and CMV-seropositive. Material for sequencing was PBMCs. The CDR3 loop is CASSYSAYPRPETQYF. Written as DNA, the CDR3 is TGTGCCAGCAGTTACTCGGCCTACCCTAGACCAGAGACCCAGTACTTC.